Each of the 23 T cell receptor beta chains below was sequenced from the same sample in a study of T cell responses to AZD1222 COVID-19 vaccine. Some clones are missing from TCRdb's copy, which holds only in-frame ones; the method was immunoSEQ multiplex PCR. The sample includes around 150,000 clones, 94% seen only once; the top ten take approximately 0.6%. The material was peripheral blood, obtained on day 0 of AZD1222 vaccination. The source is an adult in good health.

The rearrangement links TRBV3-1 (or the pseudogene TRBV3-2) to TRBJ1-2; D remains unclear. This CDR3 has 13 residues. Germline V gene lookup returns CDR1 LGHDT and CDR2 YNNKEL (reference sequence). V gave up 4 bases and J gave up 4 bases, with 10 bases separating them. CDR3 nucleotide sequence: TGTGCCAGCAGCCCCCGGGGTAGCTATGGCTACACCTTC. It is translated as CASSPRGSYGYTF.

This clone was detected only once. This chain links TRBV19 with TRBJ1-2; TRBD1 matches 7 bases. With 7 bases clipped from V and 5 bases from J, the junction kept 13 bases outside the gene matches. CDR3 length: 15 amino acids. Looked up from germline, CDR1 is LNHDA and CDR2 is SQIVND (reference sequence). The chain's CDR3 is CASKSLTGVYYGYTF. CDR3 in DNA: TGTGCCAGTAAATCCCTTACAGGGGTGTATTATGGCTACACCTTC.

This clone was counted once. This chain joins TRBV6-5 and TRBJ1-2; D is perhaps TRBD1 (5 bases). The CDR3 length is 15 residues. Trimming took 4 bases from V and 8 from J, leaving 20 bases between them. Germline CDR1 and CDR2: MNHEY and SVGAGI. The CDR3, as DNA: TGTGCCAGCAGTTCCGACAGATTTGGTGATGACGGCTACACCTTC. Encoded protein: CASSSDRFGDDGYTF.

The chain uses TRBV5-5 and TRBJ1-6, with D hard to call. V lost 4 bases and J 5 bases, leaving 10 bases between the germline ends. The CDR3 sequence is 14 residues long. The germline V gene encodes CDR1 SGHKS and CDR2 YYEKEE (reference sequence). The DNA for the CDR3 is TGTGCCAGCAGCACCGAGGGCAATAATTCACCCCTCCACTTT. It specifies CASSTEGNNSPLHF.

In this sample, this clone turned up once. The CDR3 region has the DNA TGTGCCAGCAGTCCACAATATAGCAATCAGCCCCAGCATTTT. It encodes CASSPQYSNQPQHF. This chain links TRBV27 with TRBJ1-5; D remains ambiguous. Trimming took off 5 bases at V and 0 bases at J, with 8 bases between the two ends. The germline CDR1 and CDR2 sequences are MNHEY and SMNVEV (reference sequence). There are 14 residues in the CDR3.

The rearrangement links TRBV19 to TRBJ1-2; D is perhaps TRBD1 (5 bases). The CDR3 loop spans 15 amino acids. The germline CDR1 and CDR2 sequences are LNHDA and SQIVND (reference sequence). The ends were cut back, 5 bases at V and 8 bases at J, with 21 bases in the middle. CDR3 in amino acids: CASSLGAEPSHGYTF. The CDR3 nucleotides are TGTGCCAGTAGTCTAGGGGCAGAACCGTCTCACGGCTACACCTTC.

The rearrangement joins TRBV7-9 to TRBJ1-2; D possibly corresponds to TRBD1 (5 bases). V lost 2 bases and J 4 bases, leaving 14 bases between the germline ends. The germline V gene encodes CDR1 SEHNR and CDR2 FQNEAQ (reference sequence). The CDR3 runs to 15 residues. In DNA form, the CDR3 reads TGTGCCAGCAGCTTAAACATGGACATCAGCTATGGCTACACCTTC. Its protein product is CASSLNMDISYGYTF.

The V and J genes are TRBV28 and TRBJ1-2; D uncertain. V was shortened by 8 bases and J by 4 bases, with 14 bases between the two germline ends. The CDR3 length is 13 residues. Germline CDR1 is MDHEN and CDR2 is SYDVKM. The DNA for the CDR3 is TGTGCCAGCTCCCTGGGGAGGATCTATGGCTACACCTTC. This gives the protein CASSLGRIYGYTF.

The chain uses TRBV7-9 and TRBJ1-1, with 7 bases matching TRBD1. The CDR3 consists of 13 residues. The junction had 3 bases not matched to a gene; V was cut back by 4 bases and J by 4 bases. CDR1 and CDR2 (germline): SEHNR, FQNEAQ (reference sequence). The CDR3 DNA follows: TGTGCCAGCAGCTCCAGGGGGACCACTGAAGCTTTCTTT. It translates to CASSSRGTTEAFF. Based on the CDR3 plus reference TRBV7-9 and TRBJ1-1, the full variable domain is DTGVSQNPRHKITKRGQNVTFRCDPISEHNRLYWYRQTLGQGPEFLTYFQNEAQLEKSRLLSDRFSAERPKGSFSTLEIQRTEQGDSAMYLCASSSRGTTEAFFGQGTRLTVV.

This chain connects TRBV15 to TRBJ2-7; D gene unclear. The CDR3 covers 13 residues. V was shortened by 3 bases and J by 5 bases, with 11 bases between the two germline ends. Germline assignment: CDR1 LNHNV and CDR2 YYDKDF (reference sequence). The CDR3 DNA follows: TGTGCCACCAGCAGGGAGAAATCCCACGAGCAGTACTTC. It codes for CATSREKSHEQYF.

As DNA, the CDR3 is TGCGCCAGCAGTGAAGACCAACTAGGAGTCCAGCCCCAGCATTTT. Residues: CASSEDQLGVQPQHF. The genes are TRBV10-2 and TRBJ1-5; D remains unclear. CDR1 is WSHSY and CDR2 is SAAADI in the germline V gene. CDR3 size: 15 residues. V lost 3 bases and J 7 bases, leaving 16 bases between the germline ends.

The V gene is TRBV19, the J gene TRBJ1-6; D gene unclear. The ends were cut back, 5 bases at V and 6 bases at J, with 17 bases in the middle. Germline-derived CDR1 and CDR2 are LNHDA and SQIVND (reference sequence). This CDR3 has 16 amino acids. CDR3 protein: CASSLEDADVNSPLHF. The CDR3 bases are TGTGCCAGTAGTCTTGAGGACGCCGATGTTAATTCACCCCTCCACTTT.

In DNA form, the CDR3 reads TGTGCCAGCAGGCGGTCGACGAGGGGGAACTATGGCTACACCTTC. Its protein product is CASRRSTRGNYGYTF. V and J are TRBV6-5 and TRBJ1-2; TRBD1 might be the D (6 bases). Germline CDR1 reads MNHEY; CDR2 reads SVGAGI. CDR3 length: 15 amino acids. V lost 6 bases and J 2 bases, leaving 16 bases between the germline ends.

The chain carries TRBV12-5 and TRBJ1-1; TRBD1 is a possible D gene (5 bases). CDR3 size: 15 residues. V lost 1 base, J lost 1 base, and 10 bases lay in between. CDR1 and CDR2 from the germline V gene are LGHNT and FRNRAP. The CDR3 loop is CASGLAGPQNTEAFF. The CDR3 bases are TGTGCTAGTGGTTTGGCGGGGCCGCAGAACACTGAAGCTTTCTTT.

The chain uses TRBV11-2 and TRBJ2-7; tentatively, D is TRBD1 or TRBD2 (6 bases each). The CDR3 totals 16 residues. V lost 4 bases and J lost 0, with 16 bases in between. The germline V gene has CDR1 SGHAT and CDR2 FQNNGV. The CDR3 DNA sequence: TGTGCCAGCAGCTCCTATCTAGGGGGGAGCTCCTACGAGCAGTACTTC. It is translated as CASSSYLGGSSYEQYF.

This rearrangement joins TRBV6-5 to TRBJ2-7; TRBD1 matches at 8 bases. This CDR3 spans 14 amino acids. Looked up from germline, CDR1 is MNHEY and CDR2 is SVGAGI. The V and J ends lost 8 bases and 0 bases, in that order; junction bases with no gene match: 6. The CDR3 nucleotides are TGTGCCAGCGGTTGGGACAGGAGCTCCTACGAGCAGTACTTC. Residues: CASGWDRSSYEQYF.

The gene calls are TRBV5-1 and TRBJ2-5; TRBD1 matches 7 bases. Trimming removed 5 bases from V and 5 bases from J; junction bases left unmatched: 9. CDR1 is SGHRS, CDR2 YFSETQ, per germline. CDR3 length equals 14 residues. The CDR3 DNA is TGCGCCAGCAGTCACTGGGACAGAAAGGAGACCCAGTACTTC. This encodes CASSHWDRKETQYF.

This rearrangement joins TRBV7-3 to TRBJ2-1; 7 bases align to TRBD2. Trimming at V came to 1 base and at J to 7 bases, leaving 31 bases not matched to a gene. CDR1 is SGHTA and CDR2 is FQGTGA in the germline V gene. The CDR3 covers 23 residues. The chain's CDR3 is CASSLNRPARDDAGAFRGNEQFF. The CDR3 coding sequence is TGTGCCAGCAGCTTAAACAGACCAGCTAGGGATGACGCGGGAGCGTTTCGAGGAAATGAGCAGTTCTTC.

J is TRBJ1-1 and V is TRBV15; 7 bases align to TRBD1. CDR1 is LNHNV and CDR2 is YYDKDF in the germline V gene (reference sequence). Trimming removed 5 bases from V and 6 bases from J; junction bases left unmatched: 9. This CDR3 is built from 14 residues. The CDR3 sequence is CATSGRQGGPEAFF. Written as DNA, the CDR3 is TGTGCCACCAGCGGAAGACAGGGTGGGCCTGAAGCTTTCTTT.

This chain joins TRBV21-1 and TRBJ2-7; TRBD2 is the table's D call, not checked against the DNA. TRBV21-1 is a documented pseudogene. This CDR3 spans 16 amino acids. CDR3 loop: CASSKERTEVSYEQYF. The CDR3, as DNA: TGTGCCAGCAGCAAAGAGAGGACGGAGGTCTCCTACGAGCAGTACTTC.

This clone occurred once. The genes are TRBV29-1 and TRBJ2-1, with 14 bases aligning to TRBD2. The germline CDR1 and CDR2 sequences are SQVTM and ANQGSEA. This CDR3 comprises 17 residues. With 8 bases clipped from V and 0 bases from J, the junction kept 9 bases outside the gene matches. CDR3: CSIWTSGRTSSYNEQFF. In nucleotides, the CDR3 is TGCAGCATCTGGACTAGCGGGAGGACGAGCTCCTACAATGAGCAGTTCTTC.

The gene calls are TRBV27 and TRBJ1-2, with D hard to call. Germline V gene lookup returns CDR1 MNHEY and CDR2 SMNVEV (reference sequence). This CDR3 is built from 14 residues. The V gene lost 0 bases and the J gene lost 1 base, with 6 bases spanning the gap. CDR3 sequence reads: CASSLSPVNYGYTF. CDR3 nucleotides: TGTGCCAGCAGTTTATCTCCAGTTAACTATGGCTACACCTTC.

This clone was counted once. The chain is built from TRBV5-5 and TRBJ1-4; D not resolved. Germline loops: CDR1 SGHKS, CDR2 YYEKEE (reference sequence). The CDR3 is 12 amino acids. V shed 4 bases and J shed 8 bases, with 9 bases lying between them. The CDR3 loop reads CASSGTEEKLFF. The CDR3 region has the DNA TGTGCCAGCAGCGGTACAGAGGAAAAACTGTTTTTT. The full variable domain, in which reference TRBV5-5 and TRBJ1-4 provide the parts outside the CDR3, is DAGVTQSPTHLIKTRGQQVTLRCSPISGHKSVSWYQQVLGQGPQFIFQYYEKEERGRGNFPDRFSARQFPNYSSELNVNALLLGDSALYLCASSGTEEKLFFGSGTQLSVL.